The 8 T cell receptor beta chains below all came from one sample that was sequenced in a study of blood T cell repertoires in COVID-19. The method was immunoSEQ multiplex PCR; TCRdb's version includes in-frame clones alone and lacks a portion of them. Of 130,000 or so clones listed, around 79% are singletons. The sequenced sample consisted of peripheral blood. Receptors were obtained from an elderly man with acute or convalescent COVID-19.

This chain uses TRBV28 with TRBJ2-3; 7 bases fit TRBD2. Germline V gene sequence: CDR1 MDHEN, CDR2 SYDVKM. The CDR3 is 13 amino acids. V lost 9 bases to trimming and J lost 2 bases; unmatched junction nucleotides: 5. The CDR3 region has the DNA TGTGCCAGTACCGGGACTAACACAGATACGCAGTATTTT. It specifies CASTGTNTDTQYF.

The chain couples TRBV5-1 to TRBJ2-3, with D maybe TRBD2 (6 bases). The CDR3 totals 17 residues. Germline V gene data show CDR1 as SGHRS and CDR2 as YFSETQ. Deletions cut 2 bases from V and 2 bases from J, with 18 bases between. The CDR3 nucleotides are TGCGCCAGCAGCTTACCCCCGGGGGTGTCGTCCACAGATACGCAGTATTTT. As protein: CASSLPPGVSSTDTQYF.

The genes are TRBV7-9 and TRBJ2-3; a weak D match, TRBD2 (6 bases). The CDR3 runs 14 residues. V was cut by 4 bases and J by 0 bases, with 8 bases left in between. Germline CDR1 is SEHNR and CDR2 is FQNEAQ (reference sequence). The DNA for the CDR3 is TGTGCCAGCAGCTATGGGGGGAGCACAGATACGCAGTATTTT. This encodes CASSYGGSTDTQYF. The whole variable domain, filled in from reference TRBV7-9 and TRBJ2-3, reads DTGVSQNPRHKITKRGQNVTFRCDPISEHNRLYWYRQTLGQGPEFLTYFQNEAQLEKSRLLSDRFSAERPKGSFSTLEIQRTEQGDSAMYLCASSYGGSTDTQYFGPGTRLTVL.

The chain has TRBV7-2 and TRBJ1-2; D remains unclear. CDR1 and CDR2 from the germline V gene are SGHTA and FQGNSA. Trimming removed 1 base from V and 7 bases from J, with 16 bases in between. CDR3 length equals 15 residues. CDR3 DNA sequence: TGTGCCAGCAGCTTAGAGCGGGTTTCACATTCTGGCTACACCTTC. This encodes CASSLERVSHSGYTF. The variable domain in full, completed from reference TRBV7-2 and TRBJ1-2, reads GAGVSQSPSNKVTEKGKDVELRCDPISGHTALYWYRQSLGQGLEFLIYFQGNSAPDKSGLPSDRFSAERTGGSVSTLTIQRTQQEDSAVYLCASSLERVSHSGYTFGSGTRLTVV.

The rearrangement uses TRBV11-3 and TRBJ1-5; a possible D gene is TRBD1 (5 bases). The V end lost 1 base, the J end lost 0 bases, and 16 bases lay between the germline ends. The CDR3 runs 18 residues. CDR1 SGHNT and CDR2 YENEEA come from the germline V gene. The CDR3 region has the DNA TGTGCCAGCAGCTTAGGACACAGGACAATCAATAGCAATCAGCCCCAGCATTTT. Translation: CASSLGHRTINSNQPQHF.

This clone was seen a single time. This chain joins TRBV5-1 and TRBJ2-1; 7 nucleotides match TRBD1. The trim removed 5 bases at V and 5 bases at J, leaving 10 bases unmatched. CDR1 and CDR2 from the germline V gene are SGHRS and YFSETQ. This CDR3 region has 15 residues. Here the CDR3 DNA reads TGCGCCAGCAGACCCGTTCCGGGACAGAACAATGAGCAGTTCTTC. Translating gives CASRPVPGQNNEQFF.

The gene calls are TRBV5-1 and TRBJ2-5; D is uncertain. The CDR3 runs 12 residues. Germline CDR1 reads SGHRS; CDR2 reads YFSETQ. V lost 0 bases and J 7 bases, leaving 7 bases between the germline ends. The CDR3 DNA follows: TGCGCCAGCAGCTTGGGCGGCGGGACCCAGTACTTC. It codes for CASSLGGGTQYF.

The chain links TRBV5-1 to TRBJ1-6; D remains ambiguous. Germline values: CDR1 SGHRS, CDR2 YFSETQ. The CDR3 sequence is 15 residues long. The V end lost 2 bases, the J end lost 9 bases, and 15 bases lay between the germline ends. The CDR3: CASSLGSTTVSPLHF. CDR3 DNA sequence: TGCGCCAGCAGCTTAGGATCCACAACAGTTTCACCCCTCCACTTT.